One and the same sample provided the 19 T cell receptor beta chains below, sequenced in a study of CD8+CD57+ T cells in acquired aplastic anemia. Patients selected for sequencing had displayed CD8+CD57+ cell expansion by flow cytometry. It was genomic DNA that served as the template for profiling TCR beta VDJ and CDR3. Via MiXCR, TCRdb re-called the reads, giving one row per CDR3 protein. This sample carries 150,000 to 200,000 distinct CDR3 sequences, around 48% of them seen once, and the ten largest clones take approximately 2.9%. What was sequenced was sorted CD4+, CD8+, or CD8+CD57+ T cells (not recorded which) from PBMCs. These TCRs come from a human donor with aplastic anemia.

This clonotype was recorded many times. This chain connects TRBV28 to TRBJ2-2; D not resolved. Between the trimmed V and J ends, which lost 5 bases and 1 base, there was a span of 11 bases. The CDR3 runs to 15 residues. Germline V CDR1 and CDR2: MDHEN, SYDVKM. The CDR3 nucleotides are TGTGCCAGCAGTGTGGGCCTAAGGAACACCGGGGAGCTGTTTTTT. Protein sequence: CASSVGLRNTGELFF.

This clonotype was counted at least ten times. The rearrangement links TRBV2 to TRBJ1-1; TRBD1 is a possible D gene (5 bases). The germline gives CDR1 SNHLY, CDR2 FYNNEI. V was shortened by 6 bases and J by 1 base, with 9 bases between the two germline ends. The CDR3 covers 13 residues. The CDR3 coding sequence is TGTGCCAGCAGCCGGGACGGGAACACTGAAGCTTTCTTT. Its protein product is CASSRDGNTEAFF.

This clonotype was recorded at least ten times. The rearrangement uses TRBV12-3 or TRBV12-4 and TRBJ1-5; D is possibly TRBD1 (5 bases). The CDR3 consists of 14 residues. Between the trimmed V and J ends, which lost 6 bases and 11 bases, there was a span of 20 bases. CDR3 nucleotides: TGTGCCAGCAGCCCGGGACGGCAAATATCGGCCCAGCATTTT. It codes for CASSPGRQISAQHF.

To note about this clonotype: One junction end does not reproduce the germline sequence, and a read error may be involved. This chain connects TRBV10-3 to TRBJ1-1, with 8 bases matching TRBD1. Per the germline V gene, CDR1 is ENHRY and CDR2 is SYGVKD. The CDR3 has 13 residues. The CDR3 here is CASSARTGNEAFF. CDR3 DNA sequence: TGTGCCAGCAGTGCGAGGACAGGGAATGAAGCTTTCTTT.

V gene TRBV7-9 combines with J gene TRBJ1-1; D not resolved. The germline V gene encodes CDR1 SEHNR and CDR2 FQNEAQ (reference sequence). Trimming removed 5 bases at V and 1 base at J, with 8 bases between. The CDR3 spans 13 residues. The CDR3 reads CASSPRPNTEAFF. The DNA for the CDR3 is TGTGCCAGCAGCCCAAGGCCGAACACTGAAGCTTTCTTT.

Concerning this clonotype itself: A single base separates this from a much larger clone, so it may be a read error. CDR3 loop: CASSQVRNTQYF. CDR3 DNA: TGTGCCAGCAGCCAAGTCCGGAATACGCAGTATTTT. V is TRBV3-1 and J is TRBJ2-3; no firm D call. The V end lost 1 base, the J end lost 7 bases, and 6 bases lay between the germline ends. This CDR3 has 12 residues. Germline CDR1 LGHDT, CDR2 YNNKEL (reference sequence).

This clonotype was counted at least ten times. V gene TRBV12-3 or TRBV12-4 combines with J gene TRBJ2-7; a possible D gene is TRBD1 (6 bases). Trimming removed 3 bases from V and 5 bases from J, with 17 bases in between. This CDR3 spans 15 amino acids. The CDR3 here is CASSFVEGRGNEQYF. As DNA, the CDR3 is TGTGCCAGCAGTTTCGTTGAGGGCAGGGGAAACGAGCAGTACTTC.

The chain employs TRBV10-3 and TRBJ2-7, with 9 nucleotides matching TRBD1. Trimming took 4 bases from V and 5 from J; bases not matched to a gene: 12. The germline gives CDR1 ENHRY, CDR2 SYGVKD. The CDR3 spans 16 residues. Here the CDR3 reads CAISGGGGTGLNEQYF. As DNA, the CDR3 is TGTGCCATCAGTGGCGGAGGGGGGACAGGGCTAAACGAGCAGTACTTC.

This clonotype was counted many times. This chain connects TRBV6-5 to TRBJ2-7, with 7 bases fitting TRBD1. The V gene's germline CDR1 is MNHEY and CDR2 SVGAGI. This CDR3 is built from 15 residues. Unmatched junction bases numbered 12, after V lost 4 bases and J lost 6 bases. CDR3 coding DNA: TGTGCCAGCAGTTCGTCACAACTGACAGGGACCGAGCAGTACTTC. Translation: CASSSSQLTGTEQYF.

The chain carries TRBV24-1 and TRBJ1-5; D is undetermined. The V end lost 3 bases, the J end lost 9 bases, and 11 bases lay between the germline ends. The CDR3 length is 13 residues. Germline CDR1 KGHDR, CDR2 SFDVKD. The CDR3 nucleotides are TGTGCCACCAGTGATGTTGCAGCGGTGCCCCAGCATTTT. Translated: CATSDVAAVPQHF.

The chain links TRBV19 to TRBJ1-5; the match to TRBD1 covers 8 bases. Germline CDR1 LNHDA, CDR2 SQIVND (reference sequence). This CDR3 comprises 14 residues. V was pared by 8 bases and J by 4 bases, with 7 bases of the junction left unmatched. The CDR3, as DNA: TGTGCCAGTGCACGACAGGGGATTAATCAGCCCCAGCATTTT. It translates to CASARQGINQPQHF.

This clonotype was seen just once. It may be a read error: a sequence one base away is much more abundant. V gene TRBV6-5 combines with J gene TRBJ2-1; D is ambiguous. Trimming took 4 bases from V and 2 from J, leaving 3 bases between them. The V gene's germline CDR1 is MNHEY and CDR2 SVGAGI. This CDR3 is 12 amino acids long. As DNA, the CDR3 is TGTGCCAGCAGTTCCCCCTACAATGAGCAGTTCTTC. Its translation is CASSSPYNEQFF.

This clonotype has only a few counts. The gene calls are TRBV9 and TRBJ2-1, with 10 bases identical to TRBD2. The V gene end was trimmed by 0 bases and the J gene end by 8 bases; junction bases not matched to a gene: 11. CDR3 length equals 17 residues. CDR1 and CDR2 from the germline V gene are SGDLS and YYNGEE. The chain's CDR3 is CASSVGGAGGLEDEQFF. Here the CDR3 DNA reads TGTGCCAGCAGCGTAGGTGGAGCGGGAGGGTTAGAGGATGAGCAGTTCTTC.

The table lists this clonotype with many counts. The DNA of the CDR3 is TGTGCCAGCAGCTCAAGAGAGACAGGGAACACTGAAGCTTTCTTT. Translated, it gives CASSSRETGNTEAFF. This chain links TRBV7-2 with TRBJ1-1, with D perhaps matching TRBD1 (6 bases). The V gene lost 4 bases and the J gene lost 1 base, with 13 bases spanning the gap. Germline V gives CDR1 SGHTA, CDR2 FQGNSA. This CDR3 is 15 amino acids long.

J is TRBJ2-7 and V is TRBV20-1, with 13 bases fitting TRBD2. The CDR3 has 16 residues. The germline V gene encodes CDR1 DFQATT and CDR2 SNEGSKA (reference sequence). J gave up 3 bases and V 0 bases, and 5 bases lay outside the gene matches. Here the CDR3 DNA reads TGCAGTGCTAGAGAAGGACTAGCGGGGGATATCTACGAGCAGTACTTC. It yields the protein CSAREGLAGDIYEQYF.

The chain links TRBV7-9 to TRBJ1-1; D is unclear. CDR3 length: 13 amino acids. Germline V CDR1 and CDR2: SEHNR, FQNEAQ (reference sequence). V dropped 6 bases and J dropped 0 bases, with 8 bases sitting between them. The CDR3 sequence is CASRVPVNTEAFF. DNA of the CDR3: TGTGCCAGCAGAGTCCCAGTGAACACTGAAGCTTTCTTT.

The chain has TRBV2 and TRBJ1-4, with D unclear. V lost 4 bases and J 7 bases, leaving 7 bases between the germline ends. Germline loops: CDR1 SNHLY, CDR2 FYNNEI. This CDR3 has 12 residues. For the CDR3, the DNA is TGTGCCAGCAGTGCAAGGATTGAAAAACTGTTTTTT. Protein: CASSARIEKLFF.

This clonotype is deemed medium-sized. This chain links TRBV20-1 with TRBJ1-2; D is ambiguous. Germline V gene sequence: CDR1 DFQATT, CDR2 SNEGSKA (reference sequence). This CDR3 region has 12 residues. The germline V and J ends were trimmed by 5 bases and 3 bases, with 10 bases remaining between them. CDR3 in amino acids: CSALREDYGYTF. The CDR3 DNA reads TGCAGTGCTTTAAGGGAGGACTATGGCTACACCTTC.

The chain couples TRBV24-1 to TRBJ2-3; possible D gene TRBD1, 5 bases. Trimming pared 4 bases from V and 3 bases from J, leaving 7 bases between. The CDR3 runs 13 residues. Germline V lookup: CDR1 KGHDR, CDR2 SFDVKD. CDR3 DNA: TGTGCCACCAGTGACCACAGGACAGATACGCAGTATTTT. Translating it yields CATSDHRTDTQYF.